The present TCR beta chain was sequenced within a study of vaccination effects on CD4 cells after COVID-19. Background on the study: Post-vaccine specimens were collected at a median of 72 days following the second dose.

CDR1 is SGHNT, CDR2 YENEEA, per germline. Between the trimmed V and J ends, which lost 3 bases and 0 bases, there was a span of 9 bases. The CDR3 is made up of 15 amino acids. The protocol was immunoSEQ multiplex PCR, while the TCRdb copy is restricted to in-frame clones and leaves out a portion. The sample yields approximately 9,800 clones, around 76% seen once. Study observations and caveats: Marked clonal contraction of both clone types appeared late after vaccination.

Regarding this clone: As yet, its antigen is unknown.

Isolating CD4+ T cells followed about 10 days of culture. Either the mRNA-1273 or the BNT162b2 vaccine was given to participants as two doses. Vaccinated recipients, who were negative for nucleocapsid antibodies, had no history of SARS-CoV-2 infection. This chain links TRBV11-3 with TRBJ2-1, with D possibly matching TRBD2 (7 bases). Sequenced here: CD4+ T cells from PBMCs cultured without peptide, sampled after COVID-19 vaccination. This sequence was found in a human donor who received a COVID-19 vaccine. This CDR3 is CASSLRGGSYNEQFF. The DNA of the CDR3 is TGTGCCAGCAGCTTGAGGGGGGGCTCCTACAATGAGCAGTTCTTC.